This T cell receptor (beta chain) was identified in a study of T cells in tumors after PD-1 blockade. Some clones are missing from TCRdb's copy, which holds only in-frame ones; the method was immunoSEQ multiplex PCR. Counted here are roughly 19,000 clones, more than 70% occurring once; the ten biggest clones make up roughly 27%. V lost 5 bases and J 5 bases, leaving 18 bases between the germline ends. Germline values: CDR1 SGHTA, CDR2 FQGNSA. This CDR3 spans 15 amino acids. This sample comprised PBMCs, obtained before anti-PD-1 treatment. The clonotype comes from a human donor with basal cell carcinoma. This sequence joins TRBV7-2 and TRBJ1-2, with D possibly matching TRBD1 (6 bases). This CDR3 is CASSPGAKTTYGYTF. The CDR3 DNA reads TGTGCCAGCAGCCCAGGGGCGAAGACAACTTATGGCTACACCTTC.